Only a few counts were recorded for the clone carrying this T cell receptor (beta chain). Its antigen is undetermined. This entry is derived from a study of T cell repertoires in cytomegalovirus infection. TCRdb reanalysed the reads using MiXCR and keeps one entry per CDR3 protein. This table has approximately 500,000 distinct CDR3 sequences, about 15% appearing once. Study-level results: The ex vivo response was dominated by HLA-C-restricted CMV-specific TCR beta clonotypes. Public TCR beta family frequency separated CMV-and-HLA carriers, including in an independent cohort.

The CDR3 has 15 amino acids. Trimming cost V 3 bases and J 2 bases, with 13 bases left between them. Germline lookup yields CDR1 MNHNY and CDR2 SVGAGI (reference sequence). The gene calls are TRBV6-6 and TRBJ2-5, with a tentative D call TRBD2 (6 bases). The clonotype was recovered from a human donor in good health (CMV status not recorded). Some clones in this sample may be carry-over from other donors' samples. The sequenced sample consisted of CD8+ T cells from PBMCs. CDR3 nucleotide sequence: TGTGCCAGCAGTTATTCTAATAGCGGTCAAGAGACCCAGTACTTC. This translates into CASSYSNSGQETQYF.